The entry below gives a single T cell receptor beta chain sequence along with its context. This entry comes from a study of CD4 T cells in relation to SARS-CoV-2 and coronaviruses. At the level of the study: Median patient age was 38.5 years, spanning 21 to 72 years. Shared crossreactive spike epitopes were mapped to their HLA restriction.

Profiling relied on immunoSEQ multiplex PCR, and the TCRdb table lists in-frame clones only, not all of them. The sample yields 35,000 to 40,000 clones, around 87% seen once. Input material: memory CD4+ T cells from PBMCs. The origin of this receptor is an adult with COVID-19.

The CDR3 DNA is TGCGCCAGCAGCCCGTCTCGACTAGCGGGGACAGATACGCAGTATTTT. Translated, it gives CASSPSRLAGTDTQYF. J is TRBJ2-3 and V is TRBV4-3; TRBD2 agrees at 11 bases. J gave up 3 bases and V 4 bases, and 6 bases lay outside the gene matches. This CDR3 comprises 16 residues. The germline gives CDR1 LGHNA, CDR2 YSLEER.